This TCR beta chain derives from a study of T cells after yellow fever vaccination. With respect to this clonotype: A clone one base away is much larger, so this may be a read error.

One entry per CDR3 protein, called by TCRdb with MiXCR from the 5' RACE reads. The table records about 360,000 distinct CDR3 sequences, under 7.5% of them present only once. This TCR was sampled from a man aged 30 to 45 who received the YFV17D yellow fever vaccine. The starting material was PBMCs, obtained 5 days after the yellow fever booster vaccination.

The CDR3 here is CSSSGGLAGRHNEQFF. CDR3 bases: TGCTCCAGCAGCGGCGGACTAGCGGGACGCCACAATGAGCAGTTCTTC. This chain joins TRBV5-1 and TRBJ2-1; 12 nucleotides align to TRBD2. The V gene's germline CDR1 is SGHRS and CDR2 YFSETQ. The CDR3 consists of 16 residues.